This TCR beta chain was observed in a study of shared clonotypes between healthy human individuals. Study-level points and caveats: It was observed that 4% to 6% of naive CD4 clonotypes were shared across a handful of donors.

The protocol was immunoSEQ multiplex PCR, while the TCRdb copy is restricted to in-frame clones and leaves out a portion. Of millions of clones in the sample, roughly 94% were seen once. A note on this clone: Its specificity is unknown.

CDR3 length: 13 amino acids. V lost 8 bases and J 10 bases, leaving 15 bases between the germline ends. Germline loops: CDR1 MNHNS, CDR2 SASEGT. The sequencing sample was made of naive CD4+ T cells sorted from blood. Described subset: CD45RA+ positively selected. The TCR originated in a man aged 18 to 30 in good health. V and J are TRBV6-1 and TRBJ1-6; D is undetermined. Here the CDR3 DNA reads TGTGCCAGCTCCAGCCAGACTGGATCACCCCTCCACTTT. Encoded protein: CASSSQTGSPLHF.